A single sample gave rise to the 11 T cell receptor beta chains below, sequenced in a study of T-cell reconstitution after alpha-beta-depleted transplantation in children (dated by TCRdb to the mid-2010s). Library preparation employed PCR. Sequencing was performed on an Illumina HiSeq 2500. To normalize quantification of the TCRbeta repertoire, the TCR libraries were built with molecular barcoding that relied on unique molecular identifiers. Through fastp at Q25 and MiXCR, TCRdb rebuilt clones from the public reads, retaining in-frame beta chains. CDR3 protein duplicates are merged, each entry listing the most common genes and DNA. This sample comprises roughly 500,000 distinct CDR3 sequences, around an eighth of them detected only once. The top ten clonotypes cover about 5% of the sample. The specimen was PBMCs from the stem cell graft donor, collected from the stem cell graft. The receptors shown here come from a human donor who donated a stem cell graft to a child with combined immunodeficiency.

This clonotype occurred many times. The chain recombines TRBV7-9 with TRBJ2-1; D may correspond to TRBD1 or TRBD2 (5 bases each). Trimming cost V 4 bases and J 2 bases, with 12 bases left between them. The CDR3 runs 15 residues. Germline CDR1 is SEHNR and CDR2 is FQNEAQ (reference sequence). The DNA for the CDR3 is TGTGCCAGCAGCTCCCGGGACCCGACCTACAATGAGCAGTTCTTC. It encodes CASSSRDPTYNEQFF. Full variable domain (remainder filled in from reference TRBV7-9 and TRBJ2-1): DTGVSQNPRHKITKRGQNVTFRCDPISEHNRLYWYRQTLGQGPEFLTYFQNEAQLEKSRLLSDRFSAERPKGSFSTLEIQRTEQGDSAMYLCASSSRDPTYNEQFFGPGTRLTVL.

This clonotype was seen at least ten times. V gene TRBV5-1 combines with J gene TRBJ2-3; no definite D call. Germline V gene data show CDR1 as SGHRS and CDR2 as YFSETQ. The CDR3 covers 16 residues. Trimming stripped 1 base from V and 4 bases from J, with 16 bases between. CDR3 region: CASSLLGNSHSDTQYF. The CDR3 DNA follows: TGCGCCAGCAGCTTGCTAGGGAACTCCCATTCAGATACGCAGTATTTT.

This clonotype was seen repeatedly, ten times or more. The genes are TRBV20-1 and TRBJ2-5; D tentatively reads TRBD1 or TRBD2 (5 bases each). CDR3 length: 17 residues. The germline V and J ends were trimmed by 0 bases and 4 bases, with 21 bases remaining between them. CDR1 and CDR2 (germline): DFQATT, SNEGSKA (reference sequence). Written as DNA, the CDR3 is TGCAGTGCTAGAGACCCTAGGGGAGCTCCCGGAGGAGAGACCCAGTACTTC. Its translation is CSARDPRGAPGGETQYF.

This clonotype has more than one count but fewer than ten. This rearrangement joins TRBV4-2 to TRBJ2-7; unclear D gene. Germline values: CDR1 LGHNA, CDR2 YNFKEQ. The CDR3 runs to 15 residues. Trimming cost V 0 bases and J 4 bases, with 13 bases left between them. The CDR3 region has the DNA TGTGCCAGCAGCCAAGAGGGGTTCATGGTTTACGAGCAGTACTTC. Translation gives CASSQEGFMVYEQYF.

At least ten counts were recorded for this clonotype. The chain joins TRBV5-1 to TRBJ2-1; D not resolved. V was pared by 5 bases and J by 0 bases, with 12 bases between. Germline values: CDR1 SGHRS, CDR2 YFSETQ. CDR3 length: 15 amino acids. CDR3 DNA: TGCGCCAGCAGTCAAATAACGAGCTCCTACAATGAGCAGTTCTTC. It encodes CASSQITSSYNEQFF. Full variable domain (rest looked up from reference TRBV5-1 and TRBJ2-1): KAGVTQTPRYLIKTRGQQVTLSCSPISGHRSVSWYQQTPGQGLQFLFEYFSETQRNKGNFPGRFSGRQFSNSRSEMNVSTLELGDSALYLCASSQITSSYNEQFFGPGTRLTVL.

This clonotype was seen a handful of times. V gene TRBV5-1 combines with J gene TRBJ2-1, with TRBD2 matching 16 bases. Germline CDR1 is SGHRS and CDR2 is YFSETQ. After removal of 0 bases from V and 2 bases from J, the junction contained 2 bases not matched to a gene. The CDR3 has 18 amino acids. The CDR3 nucleotides are TGCGCCAGCAGCTTGGGCGGGACTAGCGGGAGGGCCTACAATGAGCAGTTCTTC. Amino acids: CASSLGGTSGRAYNEQFF.

CDR3 amino acids: CASSPDSPNQPQHF. In DNA, the CDR3 is TGTGCCAGCAGCCCAGACAGTCCCAATCAGCCCCAGCATTTT. This chain joins TRBV12-3 or TRBV12-4 and TRBJ1-5; a possible D gene is TRBD1 (5 bases). V lost 6 bases to trimming and J lost 3 bases, with 12 bases between them. This CDR3 region has 14 residues.

This clonotype showed up just a few times. V usage is TRBV4-3 and J usage is TRBJ2-7; D uncertain. This CDR3 is built from 14 residues. Trimming took off 2 bases at V and 6 bases at J, with 14 bases between the two ends. Germline CDR1 reads LGHNA; CDR2 reads YSLEER. CDR3 sequence: CASSQSAFRPEQYF. CDR3 DNA: TGCGCCAGCAGCCAATCGGCCTTCCGGCCCGAGCAGTACTTC.

The sample holds many counts of this clonotype. CDR3 coding DNA: TGTGCCAGCAGTTTCTCAGGGTATTACGCAACTAATGAAAAACTGTTTTTT. Residues: CASSFSGYYATNEKLFF. This chain joins TRBV12-3 or TRBV12-4 and TRBJ1-4, with D perhaps TRBD1 (5 bases). Trimming left V 3 bases short and J 0 bases short, with 14 bases between. The CDR3 totals 17 residues.

The rearrangement joins TRBV5-5 to TRBJ2-7, with 8 bases lining up with TRBD1. Germline V gives CDR1 SGHKS, CDR2 YYEKEE (reference sequence). Trimming cost V 0 bases and J 0 bases; bases outside gene matches: 5. The CDR3 length is 16 residues. The CDR3 DNA sequence: TGTGCCAGCAGCTTGGGGTGGGACAGGTCCTCCTACGAGCAGTACTTC. Protein: CASSLGWDRSSYEQYF.

The sample holds a few counts of this clonotype. V gene TRBV19 combines with J gene TRBJ2-7; no clear D gene. Trimming took 4 bases from V and 1 from J, leaving 11 bases between them. Germline CDR1 LNHDA, CDR2 SQIVND (reference sequence). This CDR3 has 14 residues. CDR3 nucleotides: TGTGCCAGTAGTAGTCTCCCCAATTCCTACGAGCAGTACTTC. Translation: CASSSLPNSYEQYF.